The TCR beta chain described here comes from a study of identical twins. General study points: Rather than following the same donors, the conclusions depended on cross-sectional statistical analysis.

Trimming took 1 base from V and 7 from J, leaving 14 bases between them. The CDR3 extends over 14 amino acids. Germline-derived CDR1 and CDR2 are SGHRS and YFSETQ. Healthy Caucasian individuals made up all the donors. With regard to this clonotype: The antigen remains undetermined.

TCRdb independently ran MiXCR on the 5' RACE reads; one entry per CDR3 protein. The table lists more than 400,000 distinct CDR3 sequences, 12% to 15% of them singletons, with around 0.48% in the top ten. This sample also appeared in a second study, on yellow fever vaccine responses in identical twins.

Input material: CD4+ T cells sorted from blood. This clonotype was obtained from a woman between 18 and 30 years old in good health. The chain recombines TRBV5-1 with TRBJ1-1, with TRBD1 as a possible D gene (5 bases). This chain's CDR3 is CASSLSPGAIEAFF. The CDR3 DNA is TGCGCCAGCAGCTTGTCGCCCGGGGCTATTGAAGCTTTCTTT.